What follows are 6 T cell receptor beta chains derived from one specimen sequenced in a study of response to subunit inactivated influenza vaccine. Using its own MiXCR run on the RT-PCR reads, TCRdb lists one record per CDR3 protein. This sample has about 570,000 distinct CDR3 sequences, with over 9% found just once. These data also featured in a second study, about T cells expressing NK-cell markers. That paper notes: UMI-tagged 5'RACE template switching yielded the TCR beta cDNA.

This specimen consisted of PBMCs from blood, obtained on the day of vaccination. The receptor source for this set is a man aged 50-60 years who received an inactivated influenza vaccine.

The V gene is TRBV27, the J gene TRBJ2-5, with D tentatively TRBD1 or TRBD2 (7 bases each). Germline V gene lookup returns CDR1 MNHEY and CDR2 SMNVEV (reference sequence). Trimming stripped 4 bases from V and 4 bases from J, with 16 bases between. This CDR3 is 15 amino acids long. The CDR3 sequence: CASSSPAGGVETQYF. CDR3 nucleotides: TGTGCCAGCAGTTCTCCCGCAGGGGGGGTAGAGACCCAGTACTTC.

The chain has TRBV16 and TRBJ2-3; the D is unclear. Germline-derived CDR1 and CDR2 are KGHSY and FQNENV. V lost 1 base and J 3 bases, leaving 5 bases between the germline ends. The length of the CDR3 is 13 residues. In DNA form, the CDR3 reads TGTGCCAGCAGCCAATACTTGACAGATACGCAGTATTTT. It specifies CASSQYLTDTQYF.

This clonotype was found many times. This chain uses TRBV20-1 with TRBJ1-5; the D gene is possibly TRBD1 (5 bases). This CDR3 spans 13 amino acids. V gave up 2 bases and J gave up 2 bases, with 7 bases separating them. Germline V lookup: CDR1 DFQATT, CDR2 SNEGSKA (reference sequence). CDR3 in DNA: TGCAGTGCTAGACAGGGTGGCAATCAGCCCCAGCATTTT. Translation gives CSARQGGNQPQHF.

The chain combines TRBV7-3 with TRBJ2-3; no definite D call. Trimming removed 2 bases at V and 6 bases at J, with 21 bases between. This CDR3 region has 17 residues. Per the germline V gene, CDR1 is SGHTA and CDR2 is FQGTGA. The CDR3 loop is CASSLDGGPPGMDTQYF. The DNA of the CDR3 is TGTGCCAGCAGCTTAGACGGCGGTCCCCCTGGGATGGATACGCAGTATTTT.

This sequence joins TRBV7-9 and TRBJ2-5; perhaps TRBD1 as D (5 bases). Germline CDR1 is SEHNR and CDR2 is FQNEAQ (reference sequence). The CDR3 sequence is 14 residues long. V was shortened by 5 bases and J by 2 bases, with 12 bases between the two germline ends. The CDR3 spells CASSEPRVQETQYF. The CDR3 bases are TGTGCCAGCAGCGAGCCCAGGGTTCAAGAGACCCAGTACTTC.

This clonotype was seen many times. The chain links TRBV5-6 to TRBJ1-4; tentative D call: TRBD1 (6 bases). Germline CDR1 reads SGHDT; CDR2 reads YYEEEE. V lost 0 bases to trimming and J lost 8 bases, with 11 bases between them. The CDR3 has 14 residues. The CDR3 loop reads CASSLAGHLEKLFF. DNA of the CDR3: TGTGCCAGCAGCTTGGCGGGACACCTCGAAAAACTGTTTTTT.